A selection of T cell receptor beta chains follows, all from one sample in a study of siplizumab effects on memory and regulatory T cells. TCRdb's table, derived via immunoSEQ multiplex PCR, lists solely in-frame clones and lacks some. Of approximately 97,000 clones listed, roughly nine tenths are singletons. The sample comprised CD4+ T cells sorted from blood. All receptors come from a human donor in good health. The CDR3 runs from the conserved cysteine through the conserved F or W. Fields, in order: CDR3 protein, CDR3 DNA, D gene, J gene, clone size, V gene. A D gene is named only where the DNA matches it firmly. Clone sizes are given selectively: once, few, many, or a class where the clone is expanded.

CASSPPLGGANVLTF TGTGCCAGCAGTCCTCCCCTAGGGGGGGCCAACGTCCTGACTTTC NA TRBJ2-6 NA TRBV6-5
CASSRVDNEQFF TGTGCCAGCTCCCGGGTTGACAATGAGCAGTTCTTC NA TRBJ2-1 NA TRBV7-8
CASSLAQGVNYGYTF TGTGCCAGCAGCTTGGCACAGGGAGTTAACTATGGCTACACCTTC NA TRBJ1-2 NA TRBV5-6
CASSEFGLHRGTGELFF TGCGCCAGCAGTGAGTTCGGGCTCCACCGAGGCACCGGGGAGCTGTTTTTT NA TRBJ2-2 NA TRBV10-2
CASSPSGTGGNTIYF TGTGCCAGCTCACCTTCTGGGACGGGTGGAAACACCATATATTTT NA TRBJ1-3 NA TRBV18
CASSFLRRANTEAFF TGTGCCAGCAGCTTCCTCCGACGGGCGAACACTGAAGCTTTCTTT NA TRBJ1-1 NA TRBV5-5
CASSPDSENIQYF TGTGCCAGCAGCCCGGATTCGGAAAACATTCAGTACTTC NA TRBJ2-4 many TRBV11-3
CASSPLQAGNQPQHF TGTGCCAGCTCACCACTACAGGCCGGCAATCAGCCCCAGCATTTT NA TRBJ1-5 NA TRBV18
CASSYAGGGVFEQYF TGTGCCAGCAGCTACGCAGGGGGAGGCGTTTTTGAGCAGTACTTC NA TRBJ2-7 NA TRBV7-9
CASSLVGTEQYF TGTGCCAGCAGCTTAGTTGGGACAGAGCAGTACTTC NA TRBJ2-7 NA TRBV7-9
CASSENRGSTETQYF TGTGCCAGCAGTGAAAATCGCGGGAGCACGGAGACCCAGTACTTC TRBD2 TRBJ2-5 NA TRBV2
CASSLTLAPLQETQYF TGTGCCAGCAGTTTAACCCTAGCGCCCCTCCAAGAGACCCAGTACTTC NA TRBJ2-5 NA TRBV28
CASSKVGGEYNEQFF TGTGCCAGCAGCAAAGTTGGAGGCGAGTACAATGAGCAGTTCTTC NA TRBJ2-1 NA TRBV21-1
CASSLMVEGGTDTQYF TGCGCCAGCAGCTTAATGGTGGAGGGGGGCACAGATACGCAGTATTTT NA TRBJ2-3 once TRBV5-1
CASSLGKGTEQFF TGCGCCAGCAGCCTCGGAAAGGGCACCGAGCAGTTCTTC NA TRBJ2-1 NA TRBV4-1
CASSLVLETRTGLGELFF TGTGCCAGCAGCTTGGTTTTGGAGACTAGAACGGGGCTGGGGGAGCTGTTTTTT NA TRBJ2-2 once TRBV5-6
CASSNSASSYEQYF TGTGCCAGCAGCAATAGCGCTAGCTCCTACGAGCAGTACTTC NA TRBJ2-7 once TRBV9
CASSPTARNQPQHF TGTGCCAGCTCACCTACCGCTCGTAATCAGCCCCAGCATTTT NA TRBJ1-5 NA TRBV18
CASGWQPQHF TGTGCCAGCGGGTGGCAGCCCCAGCATTTT NA TRBJ1-5 NA TRBV28
CASSHISGNTIYF TGTGCCAGCAGTCATATCTCTGGAAACACCATATATTTT NA TRBJ1-3 NA TRBV14
CASSADGRRSGELFF TGTGCCAGCAGCGCCGACGGGAGGCGGAGCGGGGAGCTGTTTTTT TRBD2 TRBJ2-2 once TRBV9
CASSLVSWSGTSNEQFF TGTGCCAGCAGCTTAGTGTCGTGGAGCGGGACGTCCAATGAGCAGTTCTTC TRBD2 TRBJ2-1 NA TRBV7-6
CSVELGLRDTEAFF TGCAGCGTTGAATTGGGGTTACGGGACACTGAAGCTTTCTTT NA TRBJ1-1 NA TRBV29-1
CASGDGIQLEQYF TGTGCCAGCGGCGATGGGATCCAACTCGAGCAGTACTTC NA TRBJ2-7 NA TRBV27
CASSYLDRREKLFF TGTGCCAGCAGTTACTTAGACAGGCGGGAAAAACTGTTTTTT NA TRBJ1-4 NA TRBV6-5
CAISDLQGHYEQYF TGTGCCATCAGTGACCTACAGGGACACTACGAGCAGTACTTC NA TRBJ2-7 NA TRBV10-3